The present entry profiles one TCR beta chain with its context. Its specificity is unknown. These data are taken from a study of vaccination and CD4 T cells after COVID-19. Study conclusions and caveats: Reactive clone data from convalescent patients indicated a median of about 86% appearing only post-vaccination.

Oncomine TCR Beta short-read sequencing was applied to DNA from cultured CD4+ T cells. One entry per CDR3 protein results from TCRdb running MiXCR on the PCR reads. Among about 20,000 distinct CDR3 sequences, around 40% were seen once, and the ten largest hold approximately 26%. Described treatment: approximately 9-day PBMC culture with coronavirus spike peptide pools or control peptides (ViraFEST assay). Expansion of antigen-specific T cells with peptide pools by ViraFEST preceded sequencing of TCRs. The CDR3 has 15 amino acids. V shed 6 bases, J shed 5 bases, and the junction held 7 bases outside the gene matches. Germline loops: CDR1 SEHNR, CDR2 FQNEAQ (reference sequence).

V is TRBV7-9 and J is TRBJ1-4, with 9 bases lining up with TRBD1. The sequence was collected from a human donor who received a COVID-19 vaccine. Source: CD4+ T cells from blood, cultured in vitro, taken before SARS-CoV-2 vaccination. DNA of the CDR3: TGTGCCAGCAGAAACACCGGGACAGGGAATGAAAAACTGTTTTTT. Its protein product is CASRNTGTGNEKLFF.